This T cell receptor beta chain was sequenced during a study of T cells after yellow fever vaccination. Notes on the study in general: Researchers noted that a small share of clonotypes showed up in both CD4 and CD8 compartments.

V shed 3 bases, J shed 10 bases, and the junction held 12 bases outside the gene matches. This CDR3 region has 15 residues. Germline V gene data show CDR1 as DFQATT and CDR2 as SNEGSKA (reference sequence). TCRdb processed the 5' RACE reads anew with MiXCR; each CDR3 protein has one entry. There are about 400,000 distinct CDR3 sequences in the sample; 6.2% occur only once, and about 15% lies in the top ten. Only a few counts were recorded for this clonotype. Its target is not known. Sequenced here: PBMCs, sampled 5 days after the yellow fever booster vaccination. The receptor was derived from a man between 25 and 39 years old who received the YFV17D yellow fever vaccine. The genes are TRBV20-1 and TRBJ2-1; 10 nucleotides match TRBD1. DNA for the CDR3: TGCAGTGCTAGGCTACCGGGACAGGGGCCCCGCGAGCAGTTCTTC. This codes for CSARLPGQGPREQFF.